These 7 T cell receptor beta chains were sequenced from one sample in a study of blood T cells in healthy people across ages. PCR was performed a second time for about 7 to 11 cycles using a sample-barcoded 5' primer and a J-beta primer mix. From the 5' RACE reads, TCRdb called clonotypes with MiXCR, one entry per CDR3 protein. This table has under 1 million distinct CDR3 sequences, 44% appearing once. Sequenced input: blood. These receptors all come from a man aged 55 to 70 in good health.

This sequence joins TRBV5-1 and TRBJ2-2; possibly TRBD2 for D (5 bases). Trimming removed 1 base from V and 7 bases from J, with 17 bases in between. Germline CDR1 reads SGHRS; CDR2 reads YFSETQ. The CDR3 totals 16 residues. CDR3 DNA sequence: TGCGCCAGCAGCTTGCGTCAGGTCTTACGGGGCGGGGAGCTGTTTTTT. This codes for CASSLRQVLRGGELFF.

This clonotype occurred many times. V gene TRBV7-2 combines with J gene TRBJ2-1; 7 positions match TRBD1. The V segment lost 1 base and the J segment 14 bases; nucleotides outside the gene matches: 5. The CDR3 is 12 residues long. CDR1 SGHTA and CDR2 FQGNSA come from the germline V gene. CDR3 sequence: CASSLVGGVEFF. In nucleotides, the CDR3 is TGTGCCAGCAGCTTAGTAGGGGGCGTCGAGTTCTTC.

This clonotype was seen only once. The V gene is TRBV20-1, the J gene TRBJ2-3; 8 nucleotides line up with TRBD1. This CDR3 contains 17 residues. CDR1 DFQATT and CDR2 SNEGSKA come from the germline V gene (reference sequence). CDR3 bases: TGCGGGGGTGCAGGGGGCGGCGAAAAGCCACACACAGATACGCAGTATTTT. This encodes CGGAGGGEKPHTDTQYF.

V usage is TRBV7-2 and J usage is TRBJ2-3; weak D call: TRBD2 (6 bases). The V and J ends lost 2 bases and 1 base respectively, with 16 bases between them. The CDR3 runs 17 residues. In germline, CDR1 is SGHTA, CDR2 FQGNSA. In DNA form, the CDR3 reads TGTGCCAGCAGCTTAAATGGGCCGGCTAGCGGCACAGATACGCAGTATTTT. As protein: CASSLNGPASGTDTQYF.

This clonotype appeared a few times. The chain uses TRBV7-9 and TRBJ2-5; the match to TRBD1 covers 7 bases. Germline V gene sequence: CDR1 SEHNR, CDR2 FQNEAQ (reference sequence). This CDR3 region has 13 residues. The V gene end was trimmed by 6 bases and the J gene end by 4 bases; junction bases not matched to a gene: 5. CDR3 region: CASSTGVRETQYF. CDR3 bases: TGTGCCAGCAGTACAGGGGTTCGAGAGACCCAGTACTTC.

The J gene is TRBJ2-7, the V gene TRBV12-3 or TRBV12-4; D possibly corresponds to TRBD2 (6 bases). The CDR3 is 13 amino acids. Trimming removed 6 bases from V and 5 bases from J, with 14 bases in between. In DNA form, the CDR3 reads TGTGCCAGCAGCTTGGATTGGAGGGACGAGCAGTACTTC. Amino acid sequence: CASSLDWRDEQYF.

This clonotype came up a few times. The genes are TRBV4-3 and TRBJ2-1; D remains ambiguous. CDR1 LGHNA and CDR2 YSLEER come from the germline V gene. V was shortened by 0 bases and J by 1 base, with 10 bases between the two germline ends. The CDR3 contains 16 residues. CDR3 DNA: TGCGCCAGCAGCCAAGATTGGGATCCGTCCTACAATGAGCAGTTCTTC. Protein sequence: CASSQDWDPSYNEQFF.